A selection of T cell receptor beta chains follows, all from one sample in a study of molecular identifiers for immune sequencing clone quantification. TCRdb itself ran the PCR reads through MiXCR, one entry per CDR3 protein. The sample lists roughly 320,000 distinct CDR3 sequences; roughly 23% were seen once. Specimen: naive CD8+ T cells from blood, with Jurkat cell RNA spiked in. The receptors originated from a human donor in good health. Some libraries in this study had Jurkat cell RNA spiked in. The CDR3 runs from the conserved cysteine through the conserved F or W. Each record gives: J gene, clone size, V gene, D gene, CDR3 DNA, CDR3 protein. A D gene is named only where the DNA matches it firmly. Not all rows give a size; the values are once, few, many and, for expanded clones, a class.

J gene: TRBJ2-1; clone size: many; V gene: TRBV30; D gene: NA; CDR3 DNA: TGTGCCTGGAGTGTACGCTATGAGCAGTTCTTC; CDR3 protein: CAWSVRYEQFF
J gene: TRBJ2-3; clone size: many; V gene: TRBV7-9; D gene: NA; CDR3 DNA: TGTGCCAGCAGCCTCTTTGGAGATACGCAGTATTTT; CDR3 protein: CASSLFGDTQYF
J gene: TRBJ1-1; clone size: few; V gene: TRBV11-2; D gene: TRBD1; CDR3 DNA: TGTGCCAGCAGCTTAGACGTTCCAAGGACAGGGGGAACGAACACTGAAGCTTTCTTT; CDR3 protein: CASSLDVPRTGGTNTEAFF
J gene: TRBJ2-3; clone size: NA; V gene: TRBV10-2; D gene: NA; CDR3 DNA: TGCGCCAGCAGTGACGGGACTAGCACAGATACGCAGTATTTT; CDR3 protein: CASSDGTSTDTQYF
J gene: TRBJ2-7; clone size: few; V gene: TRBV11-3; D gene: NA; CDR3 DNA: TGTGCCAGCAGCCCCGGGGTAGGGTCCGGCTACGAGCAGTACTTC; CDR3 protein: CASSPGVGSGYEQYF
J gene: TRBJ2-7; clone size: few; V gene: TRBV7-2; D gene: TRBD2; CDR3 DNA: TGTGCCAGCAGCTATAGCGGGACTCTGCCGGAGCAGTACTTC; CDR3 protein: CASSYSGTLPEQYF
J gene: TRBJ2-3; clone size: many; V gene: TRBV7-2; D gene: NA; CDR3 DNA: TGTGCCAGCAGCTTGGGGTATCCGCCCCGGGCAGATACGCAGTATTTT; CDR3 protein: CASSLGYPPRADTQYF
J gene: TRBJ2-7; clone size: many; V gene: TRBV5-5; D gene: NA; CDR3 DNA: TGTGCCAGCAGCGGGGTGTTGGGCTACGAGCAGTACTTC; CDR3 protein: CASSGVLGYEQYF
J gene: TRBJ1-1; clone size: NA; V gene: TRBV20-1; D gene: NA; CDR3 DNA: TGCTGTGCTAGAGGCTCCCTCGTGGGGGTTACTACTGAAGCTTTCTTT; CDR3 protein: CCARGSLVGVTTEAFF
J gene: TRBJ2-6; clone size: many; V gene: TRBV12-3/TRBV12-4; D gene: NA; CDR3 DNA: TGTGCCAGCAGTCCCCCCGGGGTCGGCTCTGGGGCCAACGTCCTGACTTTC; CDR3 protein: CASSPPGVGSGANVLTF
J gene: TRBJ2-1; clone size: many; V gene: TRBV25-1; D gene: NA; CDR3 DNA: TGTGCCAGCAGTGAATCGAGGTTAGCTAGTCCCTACAATGAGCAGTTCTTC; CDR3 protein: CASSESRLASPYNEQFF
J gene: TRBJ2-5; clone size: few; V gene: TRBV19; D gene: NA; CDR3 DNA: TGTGCCAGTAGGGACCAATCAGGGGAGTACCAAGAGACCCAGTACTTC; CDR3 protein: CASRDQSGEYQETQYF
J gene: TRBJ2-4; clone size: many; V gene: TRBV13; D gene: TRBD1; CDR3 DNA: TGTGCCAGCAGCGATAAACAGGGGGCGGCCAAAAACATTCAGTACTTC; CDR3 protein: CASSDKQGAAKNIQYF
J gene: TRBJ1-1; clone size: once; V gene: TRBV19; D gene: NA; CDR3 DNA: TGTGCCAGTAAGACGGGGGCAGGCCAGAACACTGAAGCTTTCTTT; CDR3 protein: CASKTGAGQNTEAFF
J gene: TRBJ2-1; clone size: many; V gene: TRBV29-1; D gene: NA; CDR3 DNA: TGCAGCGCGGAGACCAGGGGGGTGTACAATGAGCAGTTCTTC; CDR3 protein: CSAETRGVYNEQFF
J gene: TRBJ2-1; clone size: NA; V gene: TRBV27; D gene: NA; CDR3 DNA: TGTGCCAGCAGTTACGGGACCCACAATGAGCAGTTCTTC; CDR3 protein: CASSYGTHNEQFF
J gene: TRBJ2-3; clone size: many; V gene: TRBV5-1; D gene: TRBD2; CDR3 DNA: TGCGCCAGCAAACTAACATACGGGACTAGTTTGTCAGATACGCAGTATTTT; CDR3 protein: CASKLTYGTSLSDTQYF
J gene: TRBJ1-1; clone size: many; V gene: TRBV7-9; D gene: NA; CDR3 DNA: TGTGCCAGCAGCTTAGGGGGTGCACACAGTGAAGCTTTCTTT; CDR3 protein: CASSLGGAHSEAFF
J gene: TRBJ2-7; clone size: once; V gene: TRBV4-3; D gene: TRBD2; CDR3 DNA: TGCGCCAGCAGCCAAGATAGGACTAGCGGAAACTACGGGCAGCACTTC; CDR3 protein: CASSQDRTSGNYGQHF
J gene: TRBJ2-7; clone size: many; V gene: TRBV7-2; D gene: NA; CDR3 DNA: TGTGCCAGCAGCGAATGGGGCAGAACCTACGAGCAGTACTTC; CDR3 protein: CASSEWGRTYEQYF
J gene: TRBJ2-2; clone size: few; V gene: TRBV12-3/TRBV12-4; D gene: NA; CDR3 DNA: TGTGCCAGCAGTTCCTCCTCCCTTAGGGGTTCGGGGGGCCAGAAAACCGGGGAGCTGTTTTTT; CDR3 protein: CASSSSSLRGSGGQKTGELFF
J gene: TRBJ2-7; clone size: many; V gene: TRBV4-2; D gene: TRBD2; CDR3 DNA: TGTGCCAGCAGCCAAGATGCCCGGACTAGCGGTACCTACGAGCAGTACTTC; CDR3 protein: CASSQDARTSGTYEQYF
J gene: TRBJ1-3; clone size: many; V gene: TRBV4-3; D gene: NA; CDR3 DNA: TGCGCCAGCAGCCAAGGATCGGGGCAATGGTCTGGAAACACCATATATTTT; CDR3 protein: CASSQGSGQWSGNTIYF
J gene: TRBJ1-6; clone size: many; V gene: TRBV2; D gene: NA; CDR3 DNA: TGTGCCAGCAGTGAAGTTCAGAGCTCCTATAATTCACCCCTCCACTTT; CDR3 protein: CASSEVQSSYNSPLHF
J gene: TRBJ2-1; clone size: many; V gene: TRBV30; D gene: NA; CDR3 DNA: TGTGCCTGGAAGGCTAGCGCGAGCTCGCAGTTCTTC; CDR3 protein: CAWKASASSQFF
J gene: TRBJ1-2; clone size: NA; V gene: TRBV7-9; D gene: NA; CDR3 DNA: TGTGCCAGCAGCTTAGGGGGGCTCTATGGCTACACCTTC; CDR3 protein: CASSLGGLYGYTF
J gene: TRBJ2-2; clone size: many; V gene: TRBV6-5; D gene: NA; CDR3 DNA: TGTGCCAGCAGTTCCCACCAGCGTTCCACCGGGGAGCTGTTTTTT; CDR3 protein: CASSSHQRSTGELFF
J gene: TRBJ2-7; clone size: many; V gene: TRBV18; D gene: TRBD1; CDR3 DNA: TGTGCCAGCTCACGGACAGGGCCGGCCTACGAGCAGTACTTC; CDR3 protein: CASSRTGPAYEQYF
J gene: TRBJ1-3; clone size: many; V gene: TRBV7-9; D gene: NA; CDR3 DNA: TGTGCCAGCAGCTTAGCGCTGGGCAACACCATATATTTT; CDR3 protein: CASSLALGNTIYF
J gene: TRBJ1-1; clone size: few; V gene: TRBV4-1; D gene: TRBD1; CDR3 DNA: TGCGCCAGCAGCCATCGACAGGGGGGACGCACTGAAGCTTTCTTT; CDR3 protein: CASSHRQGGRTEAFF
J gene: TRBJ2-3; clone size: NA; V gene: TRBV14; D gene: NA; CDR3 DNA: TGTGCCAGCAGCCAAGCATACGGGACCGACACAGATACGCAGTATTTT; CDR3 protein: CASSQAYGTDTDTQYF
J gene: TRBJ2-6; clone size: NA; V gene: TRBV20-1; D gene: TRBD2; CDR3 DNA: TGCAGTGCTAGCCCCCGGGGGGAGGTTGGGGCCAACGTCCTGACTTTC; CDR3 protein: CSASPRGEVGANVLTF
J gene: TRBJ1-2; clone size: many; V gene: TRBV4-3; D gene: NA; CDR3 DNA: TGCGCCAGCAGGGGACAAAGAAACTATGGCTACACCTTC; CDR3 protein: CASRGQRNYGYTF
J gene: TRBJ2-2; clone size: many; V gene: TRBV12-3/TRBV12-4; D gene: TRBD1; CDR3 DNA: TGTGCCAGCAGTCCGACAGGGGGCAGTAGTACCGGGGAGCTGTTTTTT; CDR3 protein: CASSPTGGSSTGELFF
J gene: TRBJ2-5; clone size: many; V gene: TRBV5-6; D gene: TRBD1; CDR3 DNA: TGTGCCAGCAGCTTGGGGGACAGGGGGCCAGAGACCCAGTACTTC; CDR3 protein: CASSLGDRGPETQYF
J gene: TRBJ2-3; clone size: many; V gene: TRBV9; D gene: NA; CDR3 DNA: TGTGCCAGCAGCGTCTTCGGTTCCGCAGATACGCAGTATTTT; CDR3 protein: CASSVFGSADTQYF
J gene: TRBJ2-1; clone size: many; V gene: TRBV27; D gene: TRBD2; CDR3 DNA: TGTGCCAGCAGTCCAAAGGGACTAGCGCCTTCTCCGTTCTTC; CDR3 protein: CASSPKGLAPSPFF
J gene: TRBJ2-7; clone size: many; V gene: TRBV14; D gene: TRBD2; CDR3 DNA: TGTGCCAGCTGCAGCGGGGACTACGAGCAGTACTTC; CDR3 protein: CASCSGDYEQYF
J gene: TRBJ2-3; clone size: NA; V gene: TRBV12-3/TRBV12-4; D gene: TRBD2; CDR3 DNA: TGTGCCAGCAGTTTAGGTAGCGGGGGGTCAGATACGCAGTATTTT; CDR3 protein: CASSLGSGGSDTQYF
J gene: TRBJ2-3; clone size: NA; V gene: TRBV5-5; D gene: TRBD2; CDR3 DNA: TGTGCCAGCAGTCTTCCCGTGGGACTAGCGGGAGCAGGAGATACGCAGTATTTT; CDR3 protein: CASSLPVGLAGAGDTQYF